These T cell receptor beta chains were read from a single sample in a study of OX40 agonist ivuxolimab in advanced cancers. The data were produced by immunoSEQ multiplex PCR, yet TCRdb's version contains in-frame clones alone and is incomplete. Of over 25,000 clones listed, 65% to 90% were seen once; the top ten hold around 50%. Sequenced here: CD4+ or CD8+ T cells sorted from blood, sampled in a trial of the OX40 agonist ivuxolimab. These receptors were obtained from an adult with an advanced solid tumor such as melanoma, head and neck, liver or kidney cancer. Both conserved end residues are part of each CDR3. The D gene is left open where the match is weak. A clone size is listed for some rows: how often the clone was seen (once, few, many), or a class if it is expanded.

>TRBD1|TRBV11-1|TRBJ2-7|once
TGTGCCAGCAGCTGGGGGACAGGGAGCTCCTACGAGCAGTACTTC
CASSWGTGSSYEQYF
>TRBD2|TRBV5-1|TRBJ2-7|NA
TGCGCCAGCAGCTTGTCATCTAGCGGGGCCTACGAGCAGTACTTC
CASSLSSSGAYEQYF
>NA|TRBV13|TRBJ1-6|few
TGTGCCAGCAGCTTCAGCGGGGGAAAATCACCCCTCCACTTT
CASSFSGGKSPLHF
>TRBD1|TRBV5-1|TRBJ2-3|NA
TGCGCCAGCAGCCCGACCGGACAGGGGGCAGATACGCAGTATTTT
CASSPTGQGADTQYF
>TRBD1|TRBV28|TRBJ1-2|NA
TGTGCCAGCAGTTCCCCGGGACAGGTTAACTATGGCTACACCTTC
CASSSPGQVNYGYTF
>TRBD2|TRBV19|TRBJ2-7|NA
TGTGCCAGTACCGGACTAGGAGCCTACGAGCAGTACTTC
CASTGLGAYEQYF
>NA|TRBV30|TRBJ1-1|NA
TGTGCCCTTCAGTTCCCCACTGAAGCTTTCTTT
CALQFPTEAFF
>NA|TRBV30|TRBJ2-1|medium-sized
TGTGCCTGGAGTGTACCCCAGGGGAATGGCTACAATGAGCAGTTCTTC
CAWSVPQGNGYNEQFF
>NA|TRBV25-1|TRBJ2-1|NA
TGTGCCGGAGATGGTCAGGGAAGGTACAATGAGCAGTTCTTC
CAGDGQGRYNEQFF
>TRBD2|TRBV9|TRBJ2-7|NA
TGTGCCAGCAGCGCCCCTCCCGCGGGGGTAAACGAGCAGTACTTC
CASSAPPAGVNEQYF
>NA|TRBV7-9|TRBJ2-1|NA
TGTGCCAGCAGCTTAGGACTAGGGAATGAGCAGTTCTTC
CASSLGLGNEQFF
>TRBD2|TRBV5-1|TRBJ2-1|NA
TGCGCCAGCAGCCCGCACCCAACTAGCGGGGTCACCTATTCCTACAATGAGCAGTTCTTC
CASSPHPTSGVTYSYNEQFF
>TRBD1|TRBV7-6|TRBJ1-1|NA
TGTGCCAGAACAACAGGGGGCGCAGGCTCCGGAGTTGAAGCTTTCTTT
CARTTGGAGSGVEAFF
>NA|TRBV11-2|TRBJ2-7|NA
TGTGCCAGCAGCTTAGGTCCGACATACGAGCAGTACTTC
CASSLGPTYEQYF
>NA|TRBV7-7|TRBJ2-1|NA
TGTGCCAGCAGCTCAGGACCGGGAACCTACAATGAGCAGTTCTTC
CASSSGPGTYNEQFF
>NA|TRBV11-2|TRBJ2-1|NA
TGTGCCAGCAGCTTAACAAGGTCCCGGGGCTTCTACAATGAGCAGTTCTTC
CASSLTRSRGFYNEQFF